Presented here are 21 T cell receptor beta chains from one specimen sequenced in a study of T cell changes during pregnancy in multiple sclerosis. The table came from immunoSEQ multiplex PCR; TCRdb's copy has only in-frame clones and leaves some out. The table lists about 59,000 clones, 92% of them singletons, with less than 3.5% in the top ten. This material consisted of peripheral blood, taken in the third trimester of pregnancy. These receptors all come from a female donor in good health, enrolled as a control in a pregnancy study.

The rearrangement uses TRBV6-1 and TRBJ1-3; 10 nucleotides line up with TRBD1. The junction had 4 bases not matched to a gene; V was cut back by 6 bases and J by 8 bases. There are 13 residues in the CDR3. CDR1 is MNHNS and CDR2 is SASEGT in the germline V gene. CDR3 in amino acids: CASRGTGVDTIYF. The DNA of the CDR3 is TGTGCCAGCAGGGGGACAGGGGTGGACACCATATATTTT.

The chain joins TRBV18 to TRBJ2-5; D call uncertain. The V end was cut by 2 bases, the J end by 4 bases, with 8 bases between. Germline V CDR1 and CDR2: KGHSH, LQKENI. The CDR3 length is 13 residues. The CDR3 protein is CASSPAGTETQYF. The CDR3 nucleotides read TGTGCCAGCTCACCAGCAGGTACAGAGACCCAGTACTTC.

V gene TRBV9 combines with J gene TRBJ2-7; possible D gene TRBD1, 6 bases. Germline values: CDR1 SGDLS, CDR2 YYNGEE. V gave up 4 bases and J gave up 7 bases, with 18 bases separating them. There are 14 residues in the CDR3. CDR3 protein: CASSRGTSSGEQYF. DNA for the CDR3: TGTGCCAGCAGCCGAGGGACATCCTCGGGGGAGCAGTACTTC.

The V call is TRBV29-1, the J call TRBJ1-1, with 7 bases lining up with TRBD1. V shed 1 base and J 0 bases; nucleotides not matched to a gene: 8. CDR1 and CDR2 from the germline V gene are SQVTM and ANQGSEA. This CDR3 comprises 16 residues. The CDR3 region has the DNA TGCAGCGTTGAAGCCCAGGGGGGTTCCATGAACACTGAAGCTTTCTTT. Protein: CSVEAQGGSMNTEAFF.

A few counts support this clone. The CDR3 loop is CAWSPPATNEKLFF. The CDR3 DNA reads TGTGCCTGGAGCCCCCCCGCAACTAATGAAAAACTGTTTTTT. The rearrangement uses TRBV30 and TRBJ1-4, with no clear D. Deletions cut 3 bases from V and 0 bases from J, with 8 bases between. The CDR3 covers 14 residues. Germline values: CDR1 GTSNPN, CDR2 SVGIG (reference sequence).

This clone has more than one count but fewer than ten. This CDR3 is also generated by other DNA sequences in the sample. The chain has TRBV4-2 and TRBJ1-1; D is uncertain. The ends were cut back, 1 base at V and 2 bases at J, with 5 bases in the middle. The V gene's germline CDR1 is LGHNA and CDR2 YNFKEQ. The length of the CDR3 is 13 residues. CDR3 sequence: CASSQVSNTEAFF. DNA for the CDR3: TGTGCCAGCAGCCAAGTGTCTAACACTGAAGCTTTCTTT.

J is TRBJ2-5 and V is TRBV5-3; TRBD2 matches 12 bases. TRBV5-3 is recorded as an ORF, its role being uncertain. The CDR3 consists of 20 residues. Losses at the gene ends were 4 bases for V and 5 bases for J; bases not matched to a gene: 21. The CDR3 spells CARSPRAIKKTSGSWETQYF. CDR3 sequence (DNA): TGTGCCAGAAGCCCGCGGGCTATTAAAAAGACTAGCGGGAGTTGGGAGACCCAGTACTTC.

The chain combines TRBV5-1 with TRBJ2-7; tentatively, D is TRBD1 (6 bases). The V end was cut by 1 base, the J end by 3 bases, with 14 bases between. Germline CDR1 and CDR2: SGHRS and YFSETQ. The CDR3 is 15 residues long. The CDR3 nucleotides read TGCGCCAGCAGCTTGACAGGGTCGAGCCTCTACGAGCAGTACTTC. It specifies CASSLTGSSLYEQYF.

This clone was detected only once. The gene calls are TRBV7-9 and TRBJ2-5; the D gene is possibly TRBD1 (6 bases). Trimming removed 2 bases from V and 14 bases from J, with 15 bases in between. Germline V gene data show CDR1 as SEHNR and CDR2 as FQNEAQ (reference sequence). CDR3 length equals 12 residues. The CDR3 region is CASSLLTGSAYF. The DNA of the CDR3 is TGTGCCAGCAGCTTACTGACAGGATCTGCCTACTTC.

This chain joins TRBV6-1 and TRBJ2-5; TRBD1 is a possible D gene (5 bases). The DNA matches TRBJ2-7 better at its end, which makes the J call doubtful. Per the germline V gene, CDR1 is MNHNS and CDR2 is SASEGT. The CDR3 consists of 13 residues. The CDR3 coding sequence is TGTGCCAGCAGTGTTGGCAGGGTGAACGAGCAGTACTTC. Protein sequence: CASSVGRVNEQYF.

J is TRBJ1-3 and V is TRBV7-2; D unresolved. Germline CDR1 SGHTA, CDR2 FQGNSA. This CDR3 region has 15 residues. Trimming removed 3 bases at V and 0 bases at J, with 9 bases between. The CDR3 sequence is CASSFSFSSGNTIYF. CDR3 nucleotide sequence: TGTGCCAGCAGCTTCTCATTCAGCTCTGGAAACACCATATATTTT.

This chain uses TRBV7-2 with TRBJ2-7; D unclear. CDR1 and CDR2 (germline): SGHTA, FQGNSA. The CDR3 is 15 residues long. The V end was cut by 3 bases, the J end by 5 bases, with 17 bases between. CDR3 DNA sequence: TGTGCCAGCAGCTTCTTGACTGCCCTTTCCGACGAGCAGTACTTC. Its protein is CASSFLTALSDEQYF.

V is TRBV30 and J is TRBJ2-2, with 7 positions matching TRBD2. The CDR3 is made up of 12 amino acids. Per germline, CDR1 GTSNPN and CDR2 SVGIG (reference sequence). V lost 4 bases, J lost 6 bases, and 2 bases stayed unmatched. CDR3 in DNA: TGTGCCTGGATCCGGGGGGCCGGGGAGCTGTTTTTT. It encodes CAWIRGAGELFF.

V usage is TRBV9 and J usage is TRBJ2-7; 11 bases agree with TRBD2. V shed 4 bases and J 0 bases; nucleotides not matched to a gene: 9. The CDR3 consists of 17 residues. CDR1 SGDLS and CDR2 YYNGEE come from the germline V gene. In nucleotides, the CDR3 is TGTGCCAGCAGCCCCGGGACTAGCGGTTACACCTCCTACGAGCAGTACTTC. Translated, it gives CASSPGTSGYTSYEQYF.

The J gene is TRBJ2-3, the V gene TRBV12-5, with a weak D call TRBD2 (6 bases). Trimming shortened V by 3 bases and J by 6 bases, and 19 bases separated the two germline ends. Germline V gene sequence: CDR1 LGHNT, CDR2 FRNRAP. The CDR3 has 16 residues. The DNA of the CDR3 is TGTGCTAGTGGTTTAGACCGGGGGATGATTTCTGATACGCAGTATTTT. Translating it yields CASGLDRGMISDTQYF.

The chain links TRBV18 to TRBJ1-1; TRBD1 might be the D (6 bases). Between the trimmed V and J ends, which lost 3 bases and 1 base, there was a span of 12 bases. CDR1 is KGHSH and CDR2 is LQKENI in the germline V gene. There are 15 residues in the CDR3. CDR3 sequence (DNA): TGTGCCAGCTCACCTGGGGTCAGGGGGAACACTGAAGCTTTCTTT. Its protein product is CASSPGVRGNTEAFF. Full variable domain (rest looked up from reference TRBV18 and TRBJ1-1): NAGVMQNPRHLVRRRGQEARLRCSPMKGHSHVYWYRQLPEEGLKFMVYLQKENIIDESGMPKERFSAEFPKEGPSILRIQQVVRGDSAAYFCASSPGVRGNTEAFFGQGTRLTVV.

The V gene is TRBV6-5, the J gene TRBJ1-5; D unclear. The CDR3 totals 16 residues. Between the trimmed V and J ends, which lost 4 bases and 2 bases, there was a span of 15 bases. Germline values: CDR1 MNHEY, CDR2 SVGAGI. The DNA of the CDR3 is TGTGCCAGCAGTTTTCGGAGAGCTAGTGGCAATCAGCCCCAGCATTTT. Translation gives CASSFRRASGNQPQHF.

The rearrangement uses TRBV6-6 and TRBJ2-1; TRBD1 might be the D (5 bases). Per the germline V gene, CDR1 is MNHNY and CDR2 is SVGAGI (reference sequence). V lost 0 bases and J lost 8, with 11 bases in between. The CDR3 runs 14 residues. The CDR3 nucleotides are TGTGCCAGCAGTTACTCTGGGGCCAGGGATGAGCAGTTCTTC. Its protein product is CASSYSGARDEQFF.

The CDR3 DNA is TGTGCCAGCAGCGGAGCCCAGAGCGACGCCTACGAGCAGTACTTC. It yields the protein CASSGAQSDAYEQYF. The chain couples TRBV9 to TRBJ2-7; D not resolved. Trimming left V 3 bases short and J 2 bases short, with 15 bases between. The germline gives CDR1 SGDLS, CDR2 YYNGEE. The CDR3 has 15 residues.

V is TRBV5-4 and J is TRBJ2-3; TRBD1 matches 7 bases. Germline V gene data show CDR1 as SGHNT and CDR2 as YYREEE (reference sequence). The CDR3 runs to 17 residues. The J segment lost 4 bases and the V segment lost 1 base, leaving 12 bases of the junction unmatched. DNA for the CDR3: TGTGCCAGCAGCTTGTCCGGAAAACAGGGGAAATCAGATACGCAGTATTTT. Translated: CASSLSGKQGKSDTQYF.

V is TRBV10-3 and J is TRBJ1-6; 10 bases agree with TRBD1. Looked up from germline, CDR1 is ENHRY and CDR2 is SYGVKD. The CDR3 runs 15 residues. V dropped 2 bases and J dropped 10; count of bases not matched to a gene: 5. The CDR3: CAISEPGTGASPLHF. CDR3 DNA: TGTGCCATCAGTGAGCCCGGGACAGGGGCCTCACCCCTCCACTTT.